This T cell receptor (beta chain) is drawn from a study of CD8 T cell repertoires and HIV-1 epitope variants. About the research overall: T cells were stimulated with Twenty-five Gag and Nef peptides separately. An uncultured baseline aliquot held 1M T cells. Study findings and constraints: Five clonotypes recognized Nef KF9, one HW9, none TAALDMSHF.

The protocol was immunoSEQ multiplex PCR, while the TCRdb copy is restricted to in-frame clones and leaves out a portion. The sample lists around 4,900 clones, 60% to 70% seen once, with approximately 42% in the top ten. Turning to this clone: Its cognate antigen is unknown.

Germline V gives CDR1 SGHRS, CDR2 YFSETQ. V shed 4 bases, J shed 0 bases, and the junction held 10 bases outside the gene matches. The length of the CDR3 is 18 residues. Sequencing was carried out using cultured CD8+ T cells derived from PBMCs. This clonotype was sampled from a male donor with HIV. The J gene is TRBJ2-3, the V gene TRBV5-1; 11 nucleotides match TRBD2. This chain's CDR3 is CASSPTSGTTLSTDTQYF. DNA for the CDR3: TGCGCCAGCAGCCCGACTAGCGGGACCACTCTGAGCACAGATACGCAGTATTTT.